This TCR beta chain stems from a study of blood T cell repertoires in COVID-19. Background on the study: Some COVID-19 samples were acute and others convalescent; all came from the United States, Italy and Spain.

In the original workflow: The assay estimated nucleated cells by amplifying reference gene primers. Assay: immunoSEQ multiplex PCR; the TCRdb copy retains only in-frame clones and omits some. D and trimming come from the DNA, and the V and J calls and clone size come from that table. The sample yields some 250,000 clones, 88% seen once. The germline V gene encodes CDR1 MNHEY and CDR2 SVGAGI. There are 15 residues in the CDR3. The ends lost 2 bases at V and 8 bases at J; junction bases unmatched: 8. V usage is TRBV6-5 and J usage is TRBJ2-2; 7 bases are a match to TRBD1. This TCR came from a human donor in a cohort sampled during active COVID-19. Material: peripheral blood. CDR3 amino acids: CASSYDRTGLGELFF. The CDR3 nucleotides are TGTGCCAGCAGTTACGATCGGACAGGTTTAGGGGAGCTGTTTTTT.